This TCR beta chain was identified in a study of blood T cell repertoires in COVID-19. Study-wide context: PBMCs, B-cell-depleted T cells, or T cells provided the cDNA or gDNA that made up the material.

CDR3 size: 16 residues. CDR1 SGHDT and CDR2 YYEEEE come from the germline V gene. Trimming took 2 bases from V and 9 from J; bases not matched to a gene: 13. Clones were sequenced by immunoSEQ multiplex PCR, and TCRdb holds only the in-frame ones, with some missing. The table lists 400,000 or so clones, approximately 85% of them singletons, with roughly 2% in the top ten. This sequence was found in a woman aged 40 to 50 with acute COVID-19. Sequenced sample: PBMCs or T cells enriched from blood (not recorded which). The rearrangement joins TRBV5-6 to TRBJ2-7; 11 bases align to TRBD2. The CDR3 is CASSFPGSGGEKGQYF. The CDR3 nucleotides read TGTGCCAGCAGCTTCCCTGGTAGCGGGGGGGAAAAAGGGCAGTACTTC.